This entry concerns a single T cell receptor (beta chain). No antigen is known for it. This sample was taken from a study of vaccination effects on CD4 cells after COVID-19. Some clones are missing from TCRdb's copy, which holds only in-frame ones; the method was immunoSEQ multiplex PCR. The sample yields approximately 40,000 clones, 73% seen once. Using viral peptide pools, the ViraFEST assay grew out antigen-specific CD4+ T cells prior to sequencing. The culture ran for about 11 days, and then CD4+ T cells were isolated. Infection dated between March and December 2020, before the Alpha, Beta and Delta variants reached the United States. Germline CDR1 GTSNPN, CDR2 SVGIG (reference sequence). The V gene end was trimmed by 2 bases and the J gene end by 3 bases; junction bases not matched to a gene: 6. CDR3 size: 15 residues.

V gene TRBV30 combines with J gene TRBJ1-3, with 8 bases matching TRBD1. The TCR sequence derives from a human donor who had a prior SARS-CoV-2 infection. The input for sequencing was CD4+ T cells from PBMCs cultured with a peptide pool, taken before COVID-19 vaccination. DNA of the CDR3: TGTGCCTGGAGTATCTCCGGGACAGGTGGAAACACCATATATTTT. It yields the protein CAWSISGTGGNTIYF. Looking up the rest from reference TRBV30 and TRBJ1-3 gives the full variable domain: SQTIHQWPATLVQPVGSPLSLECTVEGTSNPNLYWYRQAAGRGLQLLFYSVGIGQISSEVPQNLSASRPQDRQFILSSKKLLLSDSGFYLCAWSISGTGGNTIYFGEGSWLTVV.